These 27 T cell receptor beta chains were all obtained from the same sample, sequenced in a study of vaccination effects on CD4 cells after COVID-19. Sequencing used immunoSEQ multiplex PCR; TCRdb keeps in-frame clones, though not all of them. The sample lists about 45,000 clones; 72% were seen once. Isolating CD4+ T cells followed roughly ten days of culture. The participants, recipients of two vaccine doses, got either BNT162b2 or mRNA-1273. Their antigens are not known. The material sequenced was CD4+ T cells from PBMCs cultured without peptide, taken after COVID-19 vaccination. The receptors originated from a human donor who received a COVID-19 vaccine.

This clone turned up a few times. For the CDR3, the DNA is TGTGCCAGTAGTATAGCGGGAGTCATCAACACCGGGGAGCTGTTTTTT. It encodes CASSIAGVINTGELFF. The rearrangement uses TRBV19 and TRBJ2-2; TRBD2 might be the D (6 bases). CDR1 is LNHDA, CDR2 SQIVND, per germline (reference sequence). The V end was cut by 1 base, the J end by 2 bases, with 11 bases between. This CDR3 has 16 amino acids.

This clone has just a few counts. This rearrangement joins TRBV2 to TRBJ2-7, with TRBD2 as a possible D gene (5 bases). V lost 4 bases and J lost 0, with 7 bases in between. The CDR3 covers 13 residues. Germline lookup yields CDR1 SNHLY and CDR2 FYNNEI. The CDR3 loop is CASSVEGSYEQYF. In DNA, the CDR3 is TGTGCCAGCAGTGTAGAGGGCTCCTACGAGCAGTACTTC. Full variable domain (missing parts from reference TRBV2 and TRBJ2-7): EPEVTQTPSHQVTQMGQEVILRCVPISNHLYFYWYRQILGQKVEFLVSFYNNEISEKSEIFDDQFSVERPDGSNFTLKIRSTKLEDSAMYFCASSVEGSYEQYFGPGTRLTVT.

The chain couples TRBV7-8 to TRBJ2-2; TRBD2 matches 8 bases. Germline-derived CDR1 and CDR2 are SGHVS and FQNEAQ. This CDR3 contains 15 residues. The V and J ends lost 3 bases and 4 bases, in that order; junction bases with no gene match: 4. DNA for the CDR3: TGTGCCAGCAGCTTCGGGGGGGCCATCACCGGGGAGCTGTTTTTT. This codes for CASSFGGAITGELFF.

The chain is built from TRBV14 and TRBJ1-1, with 11 bases lining up with TRBD1. Germline V lookup: CDR1 SGHDN, CDR2 FVKESK. V trimming: 0 bases; J trimming: 11 bases; junction bases outside the gene matches: 2. The CDR3 runs to 13 residues. This CDR3 reads CASSQDRTGGAFF. The CDR3 nucleotides are TGTGCCAGCAGCCAAGATAGGACAGGGGGCGCTTTCTTT.

The chain couples TRBV3-1 (or the pseudogene TRBV3-2) to TRBJ2-1; D is unresolved. Germline loops: CDR1 LGHDT, CDR2 YNNKEL (reference sequence). Trimming pared 3 bases from V and 4 bases from J, leaving 10 bases between. This CDR3 is 14 amino acids long. CDR3 region: CASSQEWSYNEQFF. The CDR3 DNA sequence: TGTGCCAGCAGCCAGGAGTGGTCGTACAATGAGCAGTTCTTC.

The chain employs TRBV29-1 and TRBJ2-3; 8 nucleotides line up with TRBD1. The CDR3 sequence is 16 residues long. The V segment lost 4 bases and the J segment 1 base; nucleotides outside the gene matches: 10. The germline gives CDR1 SQVTM, CDR2 ANQGSEA. The chain's CDR3 is CSVVPFSGGGTDTQYF. DNA of the CDR3: TGCAGCGTTGTCCCTTTCTCAGGGGGCGGCACAGATACGCAGTATTTT.

The chain links TRBV19 to TRBJ2-7; D is unresolved. With 3 bases removed from V and 2 bases from J, the gap between germline ends came to 8 bases. The CDR3 length is 13 residues. Germline V gene data show CDR1 as LNHDA and CDR2 as SQIVND (reference sequence). The CDR3 sequence is CASSMGLPYEQYF. In DNA, the CDR3 is TGTGCCAGTAGTATGGGTCTGCCCTACGAGCAGTACTTC.

CDR3 sequence: CASSRQGLSTDTQYF. In DNA, the CDR3 is TGCGCCAGCAGCCGACAGGGGCTCAGCACAGATACGCAGTATTTT. The chain links TRBV5-1 to TRBJ2-3; 8 nucleotides align to TRBD1. Germline CDR1 and CDR2: SGHRS and YFSETQ. The CDR3 sequence is 15 residues long. Germline trimming cut 4 bases from V and 0 bases from J; bases unmatched to any gene: 4.

This clone was recorded a few times. The V call is TRBV11-2, the J call TRBJ1-2, with D unclear. The ends were cut back, 1 base at V and 4 bases at J, with 7 bases in the middle. The CDR3 totals 13 residues. Germline loops: CDR1 SGHAT, CDR2 FQNNGV. DNA of the CDR3: TGTGCCAGCAGCTTAGGACTCTTCTATGGCTACACCTTC. It specifies CASSLGLFYGYTF.

For the CDR3, the DNA is TGTGCCACCAGTGAGACAGGGGCAACCTATGGCTACACCTTC. It is translated as CATSETGATYGYTF. This chain uses TRBV24-1 with TRBJ1-2, with 8 positions matching TRBD1. V lost 4 bases and J lost 4; bases outside the gene matches: 4. The germline gives CDR1 KGHDR, CDR2 SFDVKD. The CDR3 is made up of 14 amino acids.

This chain uses TRBV29-1 with TRBJ2-1; 7 bases map to TRBD2. J gave up 5 bases and V 8 bases, and 6 bases lay outside the gene matches. The CDR3 spans 12 residues. In germline, CDR1 is SQVTM, CDR2 ANQGSEA. The CDR3 protein is CSYRDYNNEQFF. The DNA of the CDR3 is TGCAGCTACCGGGACTACAACAATGAGCAGTTCTTC.

This clone has more than one count but fewer than ten. The chain couples TRBV3-1 (or the pseudogene TRBV3-2) to TRBJ1-2; a possible D gene is TRBD1 (5 bases). The CDR3 extends over 16 amino acids. V dropped 3 bases and J dropped 8 bases, with 22 bases sitting between them. Germline lookup yields CDR1 LGHDT and CDR2 YNNKEL (reference sequence). CDR3 residues: CASSQDGLRVGAGYTF. CDR3 in DNA: TGTGCCAGCAGCCAGGACGGCCTCAGGGTGGGTGCAGGCTACACCTTC.

The table lists this clone with a count of one. The chain joins TRBV7-9 to TRBJ2-3; D gene unclear. The V end lost 4 bases, the J end lost 6 bases, and 5 bases lay between the germline ends. This CDR3 contains 11 residues. Germline V lookup: CDR1 SEHNR, CDR2 FQNEAQ (reference sequence). Here the CDR3 DNA reads TGTGCCAGCAGCTCGCTTGATACGCAGTATTTT. This translates into CASSSLDTQYF.

The chain couples TRBV19 to TRBJ1-6; tentative D call: TRBD1 (5 bases). CDR1 is LNHDA and CDR2 is SQIVND in the germline V gene (reference sequence). This CDR3 spans 17 amino acids. V shed 5 bases and J shed 4 bases, with 18 bases lying between them. In DNA, the CDR3 is TGTGCCAGTAGTTCCTCCGGGACGCAGGTTTATAATTCACCCCTCCACTTT. As protein: CASSSSGTQVYNSPLHF.

This chain connects TRBV18 to TRBJ2-2, with a tentative D call TRBD1 (5 bases). The CDR3 contains 19 residues. The V end lost 3 bases, the J end lost 0 bases, and 20 bases lay between the germline ends. The germline V gene has CDR1 KGHSH and CDR2 LQKENI. The CDR3 DNA sequence: TGTGCCAGCTCACCGTTCGTCCTGACAGACAGAACGAACACCGGGGAGCTGTTTTTT. Translating gives CASSPFVLTDRTNTGELFF.

The chain uses TRBV9 and TRBJ2-2; no clear D gene. There are 15 residues in the CDR3. V was pared by 2 bases and J by 4 bases, with 12 bases between. Germline lookup yields CDR1 SGDLS and CDR2 YYNGEE. The CDR3 protein is CASSVNSFGTGELFF. CDR3 in DNA: TGTGCCAGCAGCGTTAACTCCTTCGGCACCGGGGAGCTGTTTTTT.

V and J are TRBV7-9 and TRBJ2-7, with TRBD2 identical over 8 bases. Trimming removed 2 bases from V and 6 bases from J; junction bases left unmatched: 6. Per germline, CDR1 SEHNR and CDR2 FQNEAQ (reference sequence). The CDR3 contains 14 residues. The DNA of the CDR3 is TGTGCCAGCAGCTTATACGGGGGGGGAGGCGAGCAGTACTTC. This sequence encodes CASSLYGGGGEQYF.

The chain employs TRBV2 and TRBJ1-2, with a weak D call TRBD1 (5 bases). The CDR3 covers 13 residues. The germline V and J ends were trimmed by 7 bases and 4 bases, with 13 bases remaining between them. Germline V CDR1 and CDR2: SNHLY, FYNNEI. CDR3 sequence: CASTTQEPYGYTF. In DNA, the CDR3 is TGTGCCAGCACTACACAGGAACCCTATGGCTACACCTTC.

This clone showed up just once. The genes are TRBV5-4 and TRBJ1-1, with 9 bases matching TRBD1. The CDR3 consists of 16 residues. Losses at the gene ends were 3 bases for V and 6 bases for J; bases not matched to a gene: 12. Germline lookup yields CDR1 SGHNT and CDR2 YYREEE (reference sequence). CDR3 protein: CASSSRTGAGGAEAFF. The CDR3, as DNA: TGTGCCAGCAGCTCACGGACAGGGGCGGGTGGCGCTGAAGCTTTCTTT.

The V and J genes are TRBV3-1 (or the pseudogene TRBV3-2) and TRBJ1-6, with TRBD1 matching 8 bases. CDR1 and CDR2 (germline): LGHDT, YNNKEL (reference sequence). This CDR3 has 14 amino acids. V dropped 4 bases and J dropped 9; count of bases not matched to a gene: 5. The CDR3 loop is CASSLQGAGSPLHF. In DNA form, the CDR3 reads TGTGCCAGCAGCCTCCAGGGGGCTGGTTCACCCCTCCACTTT.

The rearrangement uses TRBV12-5 and TRBJ2-7; D tentatively reads TRBD1 or TRBD2 (5 bases each). CDR1 and CDR2 (germline): LGHNT, FRNRAP. Trimming removed 2 bases from V and 4 bases from J, with 18 bases in between. There are 16 residues in the CDR3. The CDR3 DNA follows: TGTGCTAGTGGTTTGACCAGGGCAGCGGATGATTACGAGCAGTACTTC. Amino acid sequence: CASGLTRAADDYEQYF.

The chain combines TRBV5-1 with TRBJ2-3; maybe TRBD1 (6 bases). The CDR3 extends over 14 amino acids. Trimming removed 2 bases at V and 2 bases at J, with 9 bases between. Germline loops: CDR1 SGHRS, CDR2 YFSETQ. The CDR3 bases are TGCGCCAGCAGCTTTAACAGGGACACAGATACGCAGTATTTT. Translating it yields CASSFNRDTDTQYF.

The chain has TRBV5-4 and TRBJ2-5, with 8 nucleotides matching TRBD2. The CDR3 totals 16 residues. V lost 0 bases to trimming and J lost 1 base; unmatched junction nucleotides: 5. The germline V gene encodes CDR1 SGHNT and CDR2 YYREEE (reference sequence). CDR3 sequence (DNA): TGTGCCAGCAGCTTGGGCGGGGGGAGAGTCCAAGAGACCCAGTACTTC. Amino acids: CASSLGGGRVQETQYF. The entire variable domain, with the rest obtained from reference TRBV5-4 and TRBJ2-5, is as follows: ETGVTQSPTHLIKTRGQQVTLRCSSQSGHNTVSWYQQALGQGPQFIFQYYREEENGRGNFPPRFSGLQFPNYSSELNVNALELDDSALYLCASSLGGGRVQETQYFGPGTRLLVL.

The CDR3 spells CASSLGAGGAGELFF. The CDR3 DNA follows: TGCGCCAGCAGCTTAGGAGCGGGGGGAGCCGGGGAGCTGTTTTTT. The chain carries TRBV5-1 and TRBJ2-2, with 9 bases fitting TRBD2. V dropped 2 bases and J dropped 6; count of bases not matched to a gene: 5. Germline values: CDR1 SGHRS, CDR2 YFSETQ. The CDR3 totals 15 residues.

This clone has only one observation. This sequence joins TRBV10-3 and TRBJ2-7, with D unclear. The germline V gene encodes CDR1 ENHRY and CDR2 SYGVKD. V lost 3 bases to trimming and J lost 7 bases, with 13 bases between them. The CDR3 extends over 13 amino acids. CDR3 sequence reads: CAISEGLPREQYF. CDR3 in DNA: TGTGCCATCAGTGAAGGGCTCCCAAGGGAGCAGTACTTC.

This chain joins TRBV30 and TRBJ2-5; D ambiguous. This CDR3 has 13 amino acids. CDR1 and CDR2 (germline): GTSNPN, SVGIG (reference sequence). V shed 3 bases and J shed 4 bases, with 12 bases lying between them. The CDR3 loop reads CAWSLIRGETQYF. As DNA, the CDR3 is TGTGCCTGGAGCCTCATTCGTGGAGAGACCCAGTACTTC.

The chain recombines TRBV3-1 (or the pseudogene TRBV3-2) with TRBJ1-4; possible D gene TRBD1, 6 bases. The CDR3 is 16 amino acids. Trimming stripped 3 bases from V and 6 bases from J, with 17 bases between. Germline V gene lookup returns CDR1 LGHDT and CDR2 YNNKEL (reference sequence). For the CDR3, the DNA is TGTGCCAGCAGCCAGACAGGTTCGGGGGTTTATGAAAAACTGTTTTTT. This gives the protein CASSQTGSGVYEKLFF.